This TCR beta chain derives from a study of cytomegalovirus exposure and HLA in healthy donors. Looking at the study overall: Early released data had around 79 million unique TCRs, all coming from HLA-typed donors. Regarding the study as a whole: By HLA locus, TCR association rates varied in a later analysis, with DRB1 showing the most and HLA-C the fewest.

With 60 Vbeta and 13 Jbeta primers, the PCR was carried out. Assay used: immunoSEQ multiplex PCR; TCRdb lists only in-frame clones, some missing. This sample has about 87,000 clones, with more than 75% found just once. Losses at the gene ends were 3 bases for V and 0 bases for J; bases not matched to a gene: 10. The germline CDR1 and CDR2 sequences are SGHRS and YFSETQ. This CDR3 contains 18 residues. Notes on this clone: What it recognizes is unknown.

This sequence was found in a woman aged 35 to 49 in good health and CMV-seronegative. Source material: PBMCs. The rearrangement uses TRBV5-1 and TRBJ2-2; 8 bases are shared with TRBD1. The CDR3 bases are TGCGCCAGCAGCTCAACCGCACAGGGGGTCACGAACACCGGGGAGCTGTTTTTT. Translating gives CASSSTAQGVTNTGELFF.